This TCR beta chain was recorded in a study of cytomegalovirus exposure and HLA in healthy donors. Regarding the study as a whole: CMV serostatus was the only immune exposure information that was available. Rarity characterized most TCR sequences, yet some public TCRs appeared in many donors. Several top significant clusters appeared, in a later analysis, to be linked to common viral pathogens. Versus the approximately 670-donor mean, an Asian-associated ancestry cluster reportedly showed fewer N-insertions in a later analysis.

Amplification used 60 Vbeta primers and 13 Jbeta primers. Data came from immunoSEQ multiplex PCR; TCRdb stores just in-frame clones and leaves some out. The sample gives about 240,000 clones, about 81% of which show up once; 5% to 6.5% is in the top ten. Germline assignment: CDR1 SEHNR and CDR2 FQNEAQ (reference sequence). The CDR3 covers 15 residues. Trimming stripped 5 bases from V and 4 bases from J, with 15 bases between. Concerning this clone: The antigen remains unidentified.

The sequence was collected from a woman aged 40 to 55 in good health and CMV-seropositive. Sequencing used PBMCs. This chain joins TRBV7-9 and TRBJ2-1, with D possibly TRBD1 on 5 matching bases. The CDR3 DNA reads as TGTGCCAGCAGCCCAGTGGGCAGGGTGTACAATGAGCAGTTCTTC. It translates to CASSPVGRVYNEQFF.